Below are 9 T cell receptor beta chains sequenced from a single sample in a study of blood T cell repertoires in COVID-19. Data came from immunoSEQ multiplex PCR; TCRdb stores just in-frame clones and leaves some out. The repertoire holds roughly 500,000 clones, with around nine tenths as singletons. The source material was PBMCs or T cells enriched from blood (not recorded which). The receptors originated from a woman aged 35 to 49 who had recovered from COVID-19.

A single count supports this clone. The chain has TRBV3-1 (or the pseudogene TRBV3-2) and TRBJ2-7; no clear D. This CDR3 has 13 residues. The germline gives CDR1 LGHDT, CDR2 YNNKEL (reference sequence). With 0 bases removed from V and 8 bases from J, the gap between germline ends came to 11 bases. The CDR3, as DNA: TGTGCCAGCAGCCAAGACCAGTTATCGAAGCAGTACTTC. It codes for CASSQDQLSKQYF.

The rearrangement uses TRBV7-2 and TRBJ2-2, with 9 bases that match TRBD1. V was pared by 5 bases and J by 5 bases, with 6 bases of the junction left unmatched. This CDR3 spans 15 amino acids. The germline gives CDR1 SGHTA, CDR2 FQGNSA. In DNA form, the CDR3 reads TGTGCCAGCAGCAAGGGACAGGGTGGAACCGGGGAGCTGTTTTTT. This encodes CASSKGQGGTGELFF.

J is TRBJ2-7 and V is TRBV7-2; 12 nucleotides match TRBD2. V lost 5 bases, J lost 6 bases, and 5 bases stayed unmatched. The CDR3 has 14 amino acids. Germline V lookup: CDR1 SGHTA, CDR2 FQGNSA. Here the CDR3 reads CASSMTSGSGEQYF. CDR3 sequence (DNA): TGTGCCAGCAGCATGACTAGCGGGAGTGGCGAGCAGTACTTC.

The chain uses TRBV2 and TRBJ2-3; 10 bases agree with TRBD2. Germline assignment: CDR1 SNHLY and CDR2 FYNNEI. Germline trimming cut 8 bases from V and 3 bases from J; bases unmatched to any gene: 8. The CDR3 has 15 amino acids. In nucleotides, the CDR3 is TGTGCCAGCCCCCAGCGGGAGGGCCTAACAGATACGCAGTATTTT. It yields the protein CASPQREGLTDTQYF.

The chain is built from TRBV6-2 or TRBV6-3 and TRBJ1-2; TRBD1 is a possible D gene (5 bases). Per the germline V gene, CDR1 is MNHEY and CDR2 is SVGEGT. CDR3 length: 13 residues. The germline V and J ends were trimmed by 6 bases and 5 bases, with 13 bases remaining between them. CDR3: CASSPDSEYGYTF. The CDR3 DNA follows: TGTGCCAGCAGCCCAGACAGCGAGTATGGCTACACCTTC.

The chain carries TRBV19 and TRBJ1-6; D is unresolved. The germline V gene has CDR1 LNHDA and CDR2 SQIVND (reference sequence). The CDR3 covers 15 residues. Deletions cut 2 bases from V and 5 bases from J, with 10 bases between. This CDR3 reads CASSIRLENNSPLHF. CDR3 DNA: TGTGCCAGTAGTATACGACTGGAGAATAATTCACCCCTCCACTTT.

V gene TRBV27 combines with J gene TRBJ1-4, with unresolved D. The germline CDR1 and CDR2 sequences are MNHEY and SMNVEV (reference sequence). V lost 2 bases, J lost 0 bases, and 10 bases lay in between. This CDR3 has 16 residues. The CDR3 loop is CASSLSPTSTNEKLFF. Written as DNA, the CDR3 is TGTGCCAGCAGTTTAAGTCCGACATCAACTAATGAAAAACTGTTTTTT.

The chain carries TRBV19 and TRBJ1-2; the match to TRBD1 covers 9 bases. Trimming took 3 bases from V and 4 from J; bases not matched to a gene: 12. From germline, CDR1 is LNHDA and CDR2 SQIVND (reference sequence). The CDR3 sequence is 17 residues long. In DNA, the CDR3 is TGTGCCAGTAGTATTTCCGGGACAGGGATGTCTCGCTATGGCTACACCTTC. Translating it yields CASSISGTGMSRYGYTF.

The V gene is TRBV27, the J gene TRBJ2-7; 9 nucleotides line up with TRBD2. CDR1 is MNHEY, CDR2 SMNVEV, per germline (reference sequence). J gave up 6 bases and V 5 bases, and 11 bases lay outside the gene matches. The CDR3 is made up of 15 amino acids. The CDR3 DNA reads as TGTGCCAGCAGTCCTCTAGCGGGACCCCTTGGCGAGCAGTACTTC. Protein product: CASSPLAGPLGEQYF.